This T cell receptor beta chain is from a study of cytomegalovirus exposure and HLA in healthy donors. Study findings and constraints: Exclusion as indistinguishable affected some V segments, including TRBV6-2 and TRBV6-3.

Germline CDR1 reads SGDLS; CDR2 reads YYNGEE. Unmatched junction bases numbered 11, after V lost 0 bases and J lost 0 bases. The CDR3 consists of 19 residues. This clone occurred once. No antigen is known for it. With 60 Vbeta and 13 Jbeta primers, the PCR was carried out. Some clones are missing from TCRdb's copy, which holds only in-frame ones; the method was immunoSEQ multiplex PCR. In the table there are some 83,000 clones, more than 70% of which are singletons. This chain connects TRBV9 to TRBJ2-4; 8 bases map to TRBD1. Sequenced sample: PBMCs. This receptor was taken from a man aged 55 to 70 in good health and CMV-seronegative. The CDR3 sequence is CASSVGTGGAEVAKNIQYF. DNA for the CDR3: TGTGCCAGCAGCGTAGGCACAGGGGGAGCGGAGGTAGCCAAAAACATTCAGTACTTC.